This record looks at one TCR beta chain sequence and its context. The sample is drawn from a study of cytomegalovirus exposure and HLA in healthy donors. On the study more broadly: From donors who were HLA-typed, an early data release held around 80 million unique TCRs.

Use of 60 Vbeta and 13 Jbeta primers characterized the PCR. Produced via immunoSEQ multiplex PCR; TCRdb's table is partial and in-frame only. The sample holds about 130,000 clones; approximately 75% are singletons and the top ten take roughly 1.1%. Healthy bone marrow donors made up the donor group. The specimen was PBMCs. The TCR comes from a male donor in good health and CMV-seronegative.

The CDR3 here is CATSRAPGQGLYGYTF. The CDR3 nucleotides are TGTGCCACCAGCAGAGCCCCCGGACAGGGCCTCTATGGCTACACCTTC. This rearrangement joins TRBV15 to TRBJ1-2; 8 positions match TRBD1. V was pared by 1 base and J by 4 bases, with 8 bases of the junction left unmatched. This CDR3 has 16 residues. The germline CDR1 and CDR2 sequences are LNHNV and YYDKDF (reference sequence).